The entry that follows covers one T cell receptor beta chain sequence. Its antigen is as yet unknown. This may arise from a read error, as a much more abundant clone is one base away. The ends were cut back, 6 bases at V and 7 bases at J, with 19 bases in the middle. The length of the CDR3 is 15 residues. These data belong to a study of tumor-infiltrating lymphocytes in primary liver carcinoma. Study background: Stage T1-T3 N0M0 tumors spanned 4.2 to 10 cm. Study conclusions and caveats: Tumor-adjacent and tumor-blood pairs shared a smaller degree of overlap than tumor region pairs.

The researchers obtained blood RNA from unsorted whole blood and also extracted germline DNA. Preoperatively, around 4 milliliters of peripheral blood were collected. Reverse transcription of about 500 ng total RNA with a constant-region primer produced TCR beta cDNA. Three-round nested multiplex PCR performed with slightly modified ARM-PCR produced the TCR beta libraries. TRBV1-TRBV30 forward primers paired with a C-beta reverse primer were used in the first two PCR rounds, which ran approximately 11 cycles each. Each CDR3 protein is one row after TCRdb ran MiXCR on the multiplex PCR reads. The data contain around 330,000 distinct CDR3 sequences, more than 55% of them singletons.

Sequenced: peripheral blood. This chain uses TRBV12-3 or TRBV12-4 with TRBJ2-4; D not certain. This sequence originates from a middle-aged man with primary liver carcinoma and hepatitis B virus infection. For the CDR3, the DNA is TGTGCCAGCAGCCGCTCCGGGCGTTTGGGGAACATTCAGTACTTC. Protein: CASSRSGRLGNIQYF.